The 10 T cell receptor beta chains below were found in one sample sequenced in a study of tumor-infiltrating lymphocytes in primary liver carcinoma. The tissue used was unsorted bulk material of about 19-34 mg. RNA and DNA were co-extracted from it with the AllPrep DNA/RNA mini kit. Total RNA amounting to 450 to 500 ng was the source from which TCR beta cDNA was made with a constant-region primer. Researchers made the TCR beta libraries by running three nested multiplex PCR rounds with slightly modified ARM-PCR. The first two PCR rounds used TRBV1-TRBV30 forward primers with a C-beta reverse primer, around 10 cycles each. TCRdb reanalysed the multiplex PCR reads using MiXCR and keeps one entry per CDR3 protein. Of about 100,000 distinct CDR3 sequences in the sample, around 71% were seen once. Sequenced sample: liver tumor tissue from sampling region 2. Described subset: tumor region T2, inferior pole. All receptors derive from an older woman with primary liver carcinoma and hepatitis B virus infection.

This clonotype has at least ten counts. This chain uses TRBV10-2 with TRBJ2-1; D is possibly TRBD1 (6 bases). Trimming removed 6 bases at V and 4 bases at J, with 10 bases between. This CDR3 is 13 amino acids long. From germline, CDR1 is WSHSY and CDR2 SAAADI. CDR3 nucleotides: TGCGCCAGCAGACCCGGACAGTACAATGAGCAGTTCTTC. Its protein product is CASRPGQYNEQFF.

This clonotype was observed a few times. One end of the junction does not line up with germline, which may come from a read error. V and J are TRBV12-3 or TRBV12-4 and TRBJ2-2; perhaps D is TRBD1 or TRBD2 (5 bases each). The CDR3 is 15 amino acids. CDR3 coding DNA: TGTGCTAGCAGTTTCTGGGACGGTAACACCGGGGAGCTGTTTTTT. This encodes CASSFWDGNTGELFF.

As concerns this clonotype: This could be a read error, since a much larger clone is one nucleotide away. The chain is built from TRBV29-1 and TRBJ1-1; TRBD1 is a possible D gene (6 bases). This CDR3 spans 12 amino acids. Germline CDR1 SQVTM, CDR2 ANQGSEA. DNA of the CDR3: TGCAGCGGGACAGTCACGAACATTGAAGCTTTCTTT. This sequence encodes CSGTVTNIEAFF. The full variable domain, rest sourced from reference TRBV29-1 and TRBJ1-1, is SAVISQKPSRDICQRGTSLTIQCQVDSQVTMMFWYRQQPGQSLTLIATANQGSEATYESGFVIDKFPISRPNLTFSTLTVSNMSPEDSSIYLCSGTVTNIEAFFGQGTRLTVV.

About this clonotype: One junction end disagrees with the germline gene, perhaps due to a read error. The chain uses TRBV30 and TRBJ2-3; D ambiguous. Per germline, CDR1 GTSNPN and CDR2 SVGIG (reference sequence). The CDR3 runs 14 residues. The CDR3 DNA follows: TGTGCCTGGCCCAGAGGCAGGACCACAGATACGCAATATTTT. Translating it yields CAWPRGRTTDTQYF.

CDR3 sequence (DNA): TGTGCCAGCAGCTTACCGGGACAGAGCTCCTACGATGGGCAGTTCTTC. Encoded protein: CASSLPGQSSYDGQFF. V is TRBV5-4 and J is TRBJ2-1; 7 bases match TRBD1. Germline V lookup: CDR1 SGHNT, CDR2 YYREEE (reference sequence). The CDR3 length is 16 residues. Unmatched junction bases numbered 17, after V lost 2 bases and J lost 12 bases.

Ten or more counts support this clonotype. The chain links TRBV5-4 to TRBJ1-2; 9 nucleotides align to TRBD1. Germline V lookup: CDR1 SGHNT, CDR2 YYREEE (reference sequence). CDR3 length: 15 amino acids. J was trimmed by 1 base and V by 3 bases; bases with no gene match: 4. CDR3 DNA: TGTGCCAGCAGCTCACGGACAGGGGATAACTATGGCTACACCTTC. It codes for CASSSRTGDNYGYTF.

This clonotype was picked up many times. J is TRBJ2-2 and V is TRBV6-1; 8 nucleotides align to TRBD1. Germline values: CDR1 MNHNS, CDR2 SASEGT. The CDR3 contains 15 residues. After removal of 7 bases from V and 5 bases from J, the junction contained 9 bases not matched to a gene. The CDR3 sequence: CASTLQGGGTGELFF. The DNA for the CDR3 is TGTGCCAGCACTCTACAGGGGGGTGGGACCGGGGAGCTGTTTTTT.

About this clonotype itself: The junction differs from germline at one of its ends, possibly a read error. The gene calls are TRBV12-3 or TRBV12-4 and TRBJ2-7; 7 positions agree with TRBD1. CDR3 size: 15 residues. CDR3 sequence: CAGSLDRSSSYEQYF. As DNA, the CDR3 is TGTGCCGGCAGTCTGGACAGGTCCAGCTCCTACGAGCAGTACTTT.

Notes on this clonotype: The junction and the germline gene differ at one end; a read error may be behind it. The genes are TRBV6-1 and TRBJ2-7, with D perhaps TRBD1 (6 bases). CDR1 MNHNS and CDR2 SASEGT come from the germline V gene. The CDR3 runs to 14 residues. CDR3 DNA sequence: TGTGCCAGCAGTGGGCAGGGGCTCCCCTACGATCAGTACTTC. This sequence encodes CASSGQGLPYDQYF.

This clonotype has more than one count but fewer than ten. This may be a read error: a much more frequent sequence differs by one nucleotide. V usage is TRBV10-3 and J usage is TRBJ2-7, with a possible D match to TRBD1 (6 bases). The CDR3 loop spans 14 amino acids. From germline, CDR1 is ENHRY and CDR2 SYGVKD. V was cut by 10 bases and J by 3 bases, with 19 bases left in between. CDR3 residues: CATGRSGDDYEQYF. CDR3 nucleotides: TGTGCCACCGGTCGGTCAGGGGACGACTACGAGCAGTACTTC.